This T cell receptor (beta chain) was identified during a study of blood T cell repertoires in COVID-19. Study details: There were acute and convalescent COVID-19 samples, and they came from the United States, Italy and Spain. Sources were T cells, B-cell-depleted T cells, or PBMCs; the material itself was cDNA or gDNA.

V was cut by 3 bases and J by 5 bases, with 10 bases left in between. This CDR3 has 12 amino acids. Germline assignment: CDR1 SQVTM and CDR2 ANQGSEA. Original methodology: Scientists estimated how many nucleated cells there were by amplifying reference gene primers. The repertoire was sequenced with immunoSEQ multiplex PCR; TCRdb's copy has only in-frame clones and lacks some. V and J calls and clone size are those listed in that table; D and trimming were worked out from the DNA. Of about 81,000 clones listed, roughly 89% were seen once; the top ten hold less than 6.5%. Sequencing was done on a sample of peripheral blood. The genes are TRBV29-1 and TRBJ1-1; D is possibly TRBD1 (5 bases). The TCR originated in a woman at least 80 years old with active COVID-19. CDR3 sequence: CSVDPGGTEAFF. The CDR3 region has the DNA TGCAGCGTTGACCCCGGGGGGACTGAAGCTTTCTTT.